Following are 9 T cell receptor beta chains from one sample sequenced in a study of cytotoxic CD8 clonotypes in ibrutinib-treated CLL. Profiled with immunoSEQ multiplex PCR; TCRdb holds only in-frame clones, not every one. The sample has nearly 85,000 clones; around 79% are singletons. The sample was PBMCs, taken after 12 months of ibrutinib treatment. The receptor set was obtained from a human donor with chronic lymphocytic leukemia.

This clone appeared many times. The chain employs TRBV7-8 and TRBJ1-5; maybe TRBD1 (5 bases). This CDR3 is built from 17 residues. The germline V and J ends were trimmed by 1 base and 3 bases, with 16 bases remaining between them. Germline V gene sequence: CDR1 SGHVS, CDR2 FQNEAQ. The DNA for the CDR3 is TGTGCCAGCAGCTTAGGGGGGATGCGAGACCCCAATCAGCCCCAGCATTTT. Translating gives CASSLGGMRDPNQPQHF.

V and J are TRBV28 and TRBJ2-5; the D gene is possibly TRBD1 (7 bases). CDR3 length equals 13 residues. V was pared by 6 bases and J by 7 bases, with 15 bases between. The germline V gene encodes CDR1 MDHEN and CDR2 SYDVKM. DNA for the CDR3: TGTGCCAGCAGGAACAGCAGGGGGGCGACCCAGTACTTC. Translated: CASRNSRGATQYF.

J is TRBJ2-1 and V is TRBV11-3; D not certain. The CDR3 sequence is 14 residues long. V was pared by 0 bases and J by 8 bases, with 11 bases between. Germline loops: CDR1 SGHNT, CDR2 YENEEA. The CDR3 here is CASSLESWADEQFF. The DNA of the CDR3 is TGTGCCAGCAGCTTAGAATCCTGGGCGGATGAGCAGTTCTTC.

The V gene is TRBV5-4, the J gene TRBJ2-7, with D perhaps TRBD2 (6 bases). With 4 bases removed from V and 0 bases from J, the gap between germline ends came to 20 bases. Germline CDR1 reads SGHNT; CDR2 reads YYREEE (reference sequence). This CDR3 spans 17 amino acids. In DNA form, the CDR3 reads TGTGCCAGCAGCGAAGGAGGGGCAGGGTGGAGCTCCTACGAGCAGTACTTC. Residues: CASSEGGAGWSSYEQYF.

The chain is built from TRBV28 and TRBJ1-5, with D unclear. CDR3 length: 16 residues. Between the trimmed V and J ends, which lost 5 bases and 1 base, there was a span of 15 bases. Germline loops: CDR1 MDHEN, CDR2 SYDVKM. The CDR3 DNA is TGTGCCAGCAGTCCCGCCCTGGGCGACAGCAATCAGCCCCAGCATTTT. It yields the protein CASSPALGDSNQPQHF.

Points on this clone: This CDR3 is also generated by other DNA sequences in the sample. The V and J genes are TRBV6-6 and TRBJ1-4; TRBD1 might be the D (5 bases). V lost 2 bases and J lost 7, with 11 bases in between. The germline CDR1 and CDR2 sequences are MNHNY and SVGAGI (reference sequence). The CDR3 sequence is 14 residues long. The CDR3 DNA is TGTGCCAGCAGTTACCAGGGAGGGAGTGAAAAACTGTTTTTT. Encoded protein: CASSYQGGSEKLFF.

This chain joins TRBV6-4 and TRBJ2-3, with TRBD2 matching over 9 bases. The V segment lost 6 bases and the J segment 3 bases; nucleotides outside the gene matches: 4. This CDR3 region has 14 residues. CDR1 and CDR2 (germline): MRHNA, SNTAGT. CDR3: CASSRAGGTDTQYF. In nucleotides, the CDR3 is TGTGCCAGCAGCCGAGCGGGGGGAACAGATACGCAGTATTTT.

The chain joins TRBV15 to TRBJ2-1, with a possible D match to TRBD2 (6 bases). Germline V CDR1 and CDR2: LNHNV, YYDKDF (reference sequence). The length of the CDR3 is 15 residues. V lost 3 bases to trimming and J lost 3 bases, with 12 bases between them. CDR3 DNA: TGTGCCACCAGCAGGGCGGGACTGAACTACAATGAGCAGTTCTTC. This sequence encodes CATSRAGLNYNEQFF.

This clone was seen only once. This sequence joins TRBV19 and TRBJ2-2; 7 positions agree with TRBD2. Germline CDR1 reads LNHDA; CDR2 reads SQIVND (reference sequence). This CDR3 has 14 amino acids. With V trimmed by 7 bases and J by 5 bases, 7 bases remained unmatched. For the CDR3, the DNA is TGTGCCAGTAACCCGGGGGAGGGGACCGGGGAGCTGTTTTTT. This encodes CASNPGEGTGELFF.